A selection of T cell receptor beta chains follows, all from one sample in a study of PD-1 blockade in classical Hodgkin lymphoma. Profiled with immunoSEQ multiplex PCR; TCRdb holds only in-frame clones, not every one. Of around 93,000 clones listed, about three quarters are singletons. Specimen: peripheral blood mononuclear cells (PBMCs), collected before the fourth cycle of nivolumab. These receptors originate from a human donor with classical Hodgkin lymphoma. Each CDR3 is given with its conserved first and last residue. A D gene is named only where the DNA matches it firmly.

V,J,D,CDR3
TRBV19,TRBJ2-7,-,CASSIDLDGYEQYF
TRBV29-1,TRBJ1-2,-,CSVDTVKDYGYTF
TRBV6-1,TRBJ1-1,TRBD1,CASSVRQGGVLEMNTEAFF
TRBV4-2,TRBJ2-3,TRBD2,CASSQDRGLGGLAATDTQYF
TRBV5-5,TRBJ2-3,TRBD1,CASSQDWTGGTDTQYF
TRBV6-5,TRBJ1-1,-,CASSYSGLMNTEAFF
TRBV18,TRBJ2-2,-,CASCASSPGELFF
TRBV6-1,TRBJ2-1,-,CASILVQGSYNEQFF
TRBV28,TRBJ2-1,-,CASSSPYNEQFF
TRBV10-3,TRBJ1-1,-,CAISEYGATEAFF
TRBV28,TRBJ2-1,-,CASSLSDNEQFF
TRBV6-5,TRBJ1-3,-,CASSLEGTGNTIYF
TRBV5-1,TRBJ2-2,-,CASSFQGLGPPRELFF
TRBV28,TRBJ2-5,TRBD1,CASSDTGAQETQYF
TRBV5-1,TRBJ2-3,TRBD1,CASSSGGVADTQYF
TRBV5-6,TRBJ1-5,-,CASSYRQANQPQHF
TRBV28,TRBJ2-7,-,CASSSLGGGAYEQYF
TRBV19,TRBJ1-5,-,CASRSITNQPQHF
TRBV27,TRBJ2-7,-,CASSARGLNYEQYF
TRBV5-1,TRBJ2-3,-,CASSLGRGSTDTQYF
TRBV6-6,TRBJ1-2,-,CASSSNYGYTF
TRBV7-2,TRBJ1-2,TRBD1,CASSVSGTVYGYTF
TRBV19,TRBJ2-7,TRBD2,CASSMSAAGTSLSF
TRBV7-2,TRBJ2-5,-,CASSFQETQYF
TRBV7-3,TRBJ2-2,TRBD1,CASSSRQGTAGGELFF
TRBV5-4,TRBJ2-1,TRBD1,CASINLGDRVGNEQFF
TRBV7-8,TRBJ1-1,-,CASSQFVEAFF
TRBV20-1,TRBJ2-5,-,CSALEETQYF
TRBV7-2,TRBJ2-1,TRBD2,CASSLEGLAYNEQFF
TRBV11-1,TRBJ2-7,-,CASSLSSGGTYEQYF
TRBV7-2,TRBJ1-2,-,CASSLVTPAYGYTF
TRBV6-5,TRBJ2-7,TRBD1,CASSYPRDRNSYEQYF
TRBV6-1,TRBJ1-4,-,CASSWGSSNEKLFF
TRBV2,TRBJ1-1,-,CASRDQQNTEAFF
TRBV29-1,TRBJ2-7,TRBD2,CSVSLAGGIYEQYF
TRBV2,TRBJ2-3,-,CASSESSKGLLDTQYF
TRBV28,TRBJ2-1,-,CASSILTGEQFF
TRBV27,TRBJ2-1,TRBD2,CASSLGPGLARNEQFF
TRBV6-5,TRBJ2-1,-,CASSFHGTSSYNEQFF
TRBV12-5,TRBJ2-5,TRBD1,CASGLGDRGPRQETQYF
TRBV7-8,TRBJ1-5,-,CASSRNSNIDGQPQHF
TRBV4-1,TRBJ1-2,-,CASSQDTGRGYGYTF